This note documents a single T cell receptor beta chain sequence. Profiled with immunoSEQ multiplex PCR; TCRdb holds only in-frame clones, not every one. Among tens of thousands of clones, 85% to 95% were seen once, and the ten largest hold 2.9%. The source of the sample is a study of T cells after somatic rescue of genetic block. Germline V gives CDR1 SGHRS, CDR2 YFSETQ. The length of the CDR3 is 15 residues. V lost 2 bases to trimming and J lost 9 bases; unmatched junction nucleotides: 13. Material: peripheral blood mononuclear cells (PBMCs). This clonotype originated in a man aged 35 to 55. V gene TRBV5-1 combines with J gene TRBJ2-7; 8 bases fit TRBD1. The DNA for the CDR3 is TGCGCCAGCAGCTTCGGGACAGGATATCTACGTGGGCAGTACTTC. Translating gives CASSFGTGYLRGQYF.